This T cell receptor beta chain was sequenced for a study of blood T cell repertoires in COVID-19. On the study more broadly: There were acute and convalescent COVID-19 samples, and they came from the United States, Italy and Spain. The analysed material was cDNA or gDNA that came from T cells, B-cell-depleted T cells, or PBMCs.

The CDR3 has 13 residues. The germline V gene encodes CDR1 SEHNR and CDR2 FQNEAQ (reference sequence). V gave up 1 base and J gave up 4 bases, with 7 bases separating them. Under the authors' procedure: Estimation of nucleated cell counts relied on the amplification of reference gene primers. Measured with immunoSEQ multiplex PCR; TCRdb has only the in-frame clones, and not every one. V and J calls and clone size are as listed in that table; D and trimming were resolved from the DNA. The sample lists approximately 290,000 clones, about nine tenths occurring once. The chain is built from TRBV7-9 and TRBJ1-2, with D possibly matching TRBD1 (6 bases). Material for sequencing was peripheral blood. This clonotype was obtained from a man aged 18 to 30 with active or convalescent COVID-19. The DNA for the CDR3 is TGTGCCAGCAGCTTAGAGGGGGTCTATGGCTACACCTTC. Its protein is CASSLEGVYGYTF.